The TCR beta chain under discussion was sequenced for a study of blood T cell repertoires in COVID-19. About the study: Sources were T cells, B-cell-depleted T cells, or PBMCs; the material itself was cDNA or gDNA.

As processed by the authors: Amplified reference gene primers provided the basis for estimating nucleated cell counts. Repertoires were generated with immunoSEQ multiplex PCR, while TCRdb's copy carries only in-frame clones and drops some. V and J calls and clone size are those listed in that table; D and trimming were worked out from the DNA. The repertoire has 330,000 or so clones, 88% of them found once; the top ten carry 5% to 6%. Clinical history reported by participants formed the basis on which cohorts were assigned. Symptom resolution, clearance, or two negative PCRs marked the recovered donors of Cohort 3. Sequenced sample: PBMCs or T cells enriched from blood (not recorded which). This receptor was taken from a man aged 30 to 39 who had recovered from COVID-19.

The chain's CDR3 is CASSGTGSNSPLHF. CDR3 sequence (DNA): TGTGCCAGCAGCGGGACAGGGAGTAATTCACCCCTCCACTTT. V usage is TRBV3-1 (or the pseudogene TRBV3-2) and J usage is TRBJ1-6, with 9 bases that match TRBD1. Germline CDR1 is LGHDT and CDR2 is YNNKEL (reference sequence). V lost 5 bases to trimming and J lost 6 bases; unmatched junction nucleotides: 2. This CDR3 has 14 amino acids.